This TCR beta chain came from a study of cytomegalovirus exposure and HLA in healthy donors. Germline V gene sequence: CDR1 LNHDA, CDR2 SQIVND (reference sequence). V lost 3 bases to trimming and J lost 3 bases, with 11 bases between them. The CDR3 sequence is 15 residues long. This clone was found once. Its matching antigen is unknown. Overall study findings and caveats: The presence/absence work took it that sequencing depth was about the same across donors. An analysis was carried out later, and it reportedly showed fewer N-insertions in an Asian-associated ancestry cluster than the approximately 700-donor mean.

PCR involved 60 Vbeta and 13 Jbeta primers. Here immunoSEQ multiplex PCR was the method, and the copy in TCRdb shows in-frame clones only, minus some. The table has around 190,000 clones, around 77% seen once; the top ten hold less than 3.5%. The specimen sequenced was PBMCs. This chain connects TRBV19 to TRBJ2-2; tentative D call: TRBD2 (5 bases). The source of this sequence is a woman aged 25 to 39 in good health and CMV-seronegative. CDR3 region: CASSMRGMYTGELFF. DNA of the CDR3: TGTGCCAGTAGTATGCGAGGGATGTACACCGGGGAGCTGTTTTTT. The variable domain in full, completed from reference TRBV19 and TRBJ2-2, reads DGGITQSPKYLFRKEGQNVTLSCEQNLNHDAMYWYRQDPGQGLRLIYYSQIVNDFQKGDIAEGYSVSREKKESFPLTVTSAQKNPTAFYLCASSMRGMYTGELFFGEGSRLTVL.